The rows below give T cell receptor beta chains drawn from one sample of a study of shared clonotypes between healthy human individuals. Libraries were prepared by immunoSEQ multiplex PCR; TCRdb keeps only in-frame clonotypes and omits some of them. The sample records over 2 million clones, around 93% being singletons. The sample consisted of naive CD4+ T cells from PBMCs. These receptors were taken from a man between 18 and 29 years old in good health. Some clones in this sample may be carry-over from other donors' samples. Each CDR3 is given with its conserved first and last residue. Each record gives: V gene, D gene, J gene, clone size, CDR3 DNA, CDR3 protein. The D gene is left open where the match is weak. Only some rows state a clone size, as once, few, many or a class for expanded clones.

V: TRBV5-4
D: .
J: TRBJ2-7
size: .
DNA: TGTGCCAGCAGCAAAACTGGGGGAATCGGTCCCTACGAGCAGTACTTC
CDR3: CASSKTGGIGPYEQYF

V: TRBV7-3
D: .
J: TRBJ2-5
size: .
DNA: TGTGCCAGCAGCTTAATAGGCGGGGCTAGCCGGGAGACCCAGTACTTC
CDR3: CASSLIGGASRETQYF

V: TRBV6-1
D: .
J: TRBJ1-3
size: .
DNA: TGTGCCAGCAGCGAGGCAGCGCACTCTGGAAACACCATATATTTT
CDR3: CASSEAAHSGNTIYF

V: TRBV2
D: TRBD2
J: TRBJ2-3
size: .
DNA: TGTGCCAGCAGTAGGACTAGCGGGAGAGGGTGGACAGATACGCAGTATTTT
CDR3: CASSRTSGRGWTDTQYF

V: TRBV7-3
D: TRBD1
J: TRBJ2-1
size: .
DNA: TGTGCCAGCAGCAACGGACAGGGTGGCTACAATGAGCAGTTCTTC
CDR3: CASSNGQGGYNEQFF

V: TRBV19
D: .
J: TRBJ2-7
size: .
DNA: TGTGCCAGTAGTCATCCAAGGAACTACGAGCAGTACTTC
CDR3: CASSHPRNYEQYF

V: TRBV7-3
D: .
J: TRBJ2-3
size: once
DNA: TGTGCCAGCAGCTTGACCCCGGACCCTAGCACAGATACGCAGTATTTT
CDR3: CASSLTPDPSTDTQYF

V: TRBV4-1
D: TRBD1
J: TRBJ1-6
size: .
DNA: TGCGCCAGCAGCCAAGAGTACCTAACAGGGGATAATTCACCCCTCCACTTT
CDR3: CASSQEYLTGDNSPLHF

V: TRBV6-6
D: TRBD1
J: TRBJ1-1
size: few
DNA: TGTGCCAGCAGGTATCAGGGGGTTATCTCTGAAGCTTTCTTT
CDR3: CASRYQGVISEAFF

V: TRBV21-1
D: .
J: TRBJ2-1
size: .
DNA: TGTGCCAGCAGCAAAAAGACGGGACTAGCGAAGTCCTACAATGAGCAGTTCTTC
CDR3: CASSKKTGLAKSYNEQFF

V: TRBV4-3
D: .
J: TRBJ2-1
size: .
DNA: TGCGCCAGCAGCCAAGATCCCGGGGAGGTCACCTACAATGAGCAGTTCTTC
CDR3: CASSQDPGEVTYNEQFF

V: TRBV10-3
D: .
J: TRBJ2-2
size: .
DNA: TGTGCCATCAGCGGAACGAACACCGGGGAGCTGTTTTTT
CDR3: CAISGTNTGELFF

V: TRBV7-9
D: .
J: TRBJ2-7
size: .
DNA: TGTGCCAGCAGCTTTCTAGGTGGGTCCTACGAGCAGTACTTC
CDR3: CASSFLGGSYEQYF

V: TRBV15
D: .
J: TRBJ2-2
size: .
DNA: TGTGCCACCAGCTCGCGACAGGACAACACCGGGGAGCTGTTTTTT
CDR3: CATSSRQDNTGELFF

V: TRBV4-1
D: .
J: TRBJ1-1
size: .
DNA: TGCGCCAGCAGCCTCGGACAGCACATGAACACTGAAGCTTTCTTT
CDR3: CASSLGQHMNTEAFF

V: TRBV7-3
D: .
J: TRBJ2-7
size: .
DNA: TGTGCCAGCAGCTCAACCCCCCGGCGGACCTATCTCTACGAGCAGTACTTC
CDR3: CASSSTPRRTYLYEQYF

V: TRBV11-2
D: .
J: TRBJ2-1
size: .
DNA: TGTGCCAGCAGCTTTGGTGGGAGGACCTACAATGAGCAGTTCTTC
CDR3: CASSFGGRTYNEQFF

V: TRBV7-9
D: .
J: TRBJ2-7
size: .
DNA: TGTGCCAGCAGCTTAGCGCGGGGGCTAGCCGTTATTTCCTACGAGCAGTACTTC
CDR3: CASSLARGLAVISYEQYF

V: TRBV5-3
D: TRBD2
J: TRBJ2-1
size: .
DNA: TGTGCCAGAAGCTTGGATTGGGGACTAGACAACGATGAGCAGTTCTTC
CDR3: CARSLDWGLDNDEQFF

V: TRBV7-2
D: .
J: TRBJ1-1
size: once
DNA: TGTGCCAGCAGCTTAGTGCCCCCGAGGGGTCCCACTGAAGCTTTCTTT
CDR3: CASSLVPPRGPTEAFF

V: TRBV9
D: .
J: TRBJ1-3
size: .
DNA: TGTGCTAGCGAAACAGGGTCTGGAAACACCATATATTTT
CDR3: CASETGSGNTIYF

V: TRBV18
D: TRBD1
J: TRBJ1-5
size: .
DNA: TGTGCCAGCTCCTTCAGGGACAGGGGTAAGAATCAGCCCCAGCATTTT
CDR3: CASSFRDRGKNQPQHF

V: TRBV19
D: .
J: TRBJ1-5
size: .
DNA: TGTGCCAGTAGTATAGTAGGGCTGGGTAATCAGCCCCAGCATTTT
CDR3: CASSIVGLGNQPQHF

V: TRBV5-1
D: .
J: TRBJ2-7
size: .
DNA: TGCGCCAGCAGCTTGCCCCCTAGAGGAGAGCAGTACTTC
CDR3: CASSLPPRGEQYF

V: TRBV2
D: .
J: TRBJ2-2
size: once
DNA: TGTGCCAGCAGTGATTTCCCTTTTAGGGGGGAGGGCCGAGGCGGGGAGCTGTTTTTT
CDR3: CASSDFPFRGEGRGGELFF

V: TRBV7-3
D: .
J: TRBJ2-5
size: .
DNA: TGTGCCAGCAGGCCCGGACCGACCCCGGAGACCCAGTACTTC
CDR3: CASRPGPTPETQYF

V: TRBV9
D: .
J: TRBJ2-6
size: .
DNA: TGTGCCAGCAGCCCCGCTGGGGCCAACGTCCTGACTTTC
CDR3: CASSPAGANVLTF

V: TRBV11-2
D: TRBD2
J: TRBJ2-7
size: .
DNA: TGTGCCAGCAGCCCCCCCCTGGCGGGAGGCCACGGGCAGTACTTC
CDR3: CASSPPLAGGHGQYF

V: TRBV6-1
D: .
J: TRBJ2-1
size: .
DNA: TGTGCCAGCAGTGAAGCCGGGTACAATGAGCAGTTCTTC
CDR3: CASSEAGYNEQFF

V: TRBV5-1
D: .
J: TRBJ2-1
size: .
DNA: TGCGCCAGCAGCTGGACCGACAGCTCCTACAATGAGCAGTTCTTC
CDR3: CASSWTDSSYNEQFF

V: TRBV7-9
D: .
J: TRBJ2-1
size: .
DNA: TGTGCCAGCAGCTTAGTTCGGCAGGGGTACAATGAGCAGTTCTTC
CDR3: CASSLVRQGYNEQFF

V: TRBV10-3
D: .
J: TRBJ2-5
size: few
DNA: TGTGCCATCAGTGACAGGGAAGAGACCCAGTACTTC
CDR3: CAISDREETQYF

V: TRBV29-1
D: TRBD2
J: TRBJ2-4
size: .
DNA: TGCAGCGCCCGACCGGGGGGGAAGACCAAAAACATTCAGTACTTC
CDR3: CSARPGGKTKNIQYF

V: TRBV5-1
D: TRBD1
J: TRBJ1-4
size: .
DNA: TGCGCCAGCAGCGTGACAGGGGGAATTTATGAAAAACTGTTTTTT
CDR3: CASSVTGGIYEKLFF

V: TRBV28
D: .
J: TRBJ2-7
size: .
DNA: TGTGCCAGCAGCCTTTGGGGGGGGCGCTACGAGCAGTACTTC
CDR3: CASSLWGGRYEQYF

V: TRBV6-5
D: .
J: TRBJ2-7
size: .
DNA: TGTGCCAGCAGTTACGGGGGGAGCCTCGACGAGCAGTACTTC
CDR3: CASSYGGSLDEQYF

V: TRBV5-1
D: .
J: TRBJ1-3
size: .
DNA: TGCGCCAGCAGCGCCGGCCCAAACTCTGGAAACACCATATATTTT
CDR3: CASSAGPNSGNTIYF

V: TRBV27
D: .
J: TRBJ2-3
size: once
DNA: TGTGCCAGCAGTTTATCTAGCAGCACAGATACGCAGTATTTT
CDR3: CASSLSSSTDTQYF

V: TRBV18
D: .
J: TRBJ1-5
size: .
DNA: TGTGCCAGCTCACCGGCAGGGATGAGCAATCAGCCCCAGCATTTT
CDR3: CASSPAGMSNQPQHF

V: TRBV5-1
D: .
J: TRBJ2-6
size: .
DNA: TGCGCCAGCAGCCCTGACACTGCATGGGCCAACGTCCTGACTTTC
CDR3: CASSPDTAWANVLTF

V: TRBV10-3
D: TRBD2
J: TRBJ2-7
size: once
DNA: TGTGCCATCACGGGCGGGAGCAGCTACGAGCAGTACTTC
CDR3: CAITGGSSYEQYF

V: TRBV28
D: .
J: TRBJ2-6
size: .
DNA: TGTGCCAGCAGTTTTCAAAGGGGTCGAAACTCTGGGGCCAACGTCCTGACTTTC
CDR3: CASSFQRGRNSGANVLTF

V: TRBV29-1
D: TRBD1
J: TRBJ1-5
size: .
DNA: TGCAGTGCTACAGGGGAGGGCAATCAGCCCCAGCATTTT
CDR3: CSATGEGNQPQHF

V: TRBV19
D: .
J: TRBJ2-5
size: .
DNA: TGTGCCAGTAGTATAGGAAGGGCCGAGACCCAGTACTTC
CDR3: CASSIGRAETQYF